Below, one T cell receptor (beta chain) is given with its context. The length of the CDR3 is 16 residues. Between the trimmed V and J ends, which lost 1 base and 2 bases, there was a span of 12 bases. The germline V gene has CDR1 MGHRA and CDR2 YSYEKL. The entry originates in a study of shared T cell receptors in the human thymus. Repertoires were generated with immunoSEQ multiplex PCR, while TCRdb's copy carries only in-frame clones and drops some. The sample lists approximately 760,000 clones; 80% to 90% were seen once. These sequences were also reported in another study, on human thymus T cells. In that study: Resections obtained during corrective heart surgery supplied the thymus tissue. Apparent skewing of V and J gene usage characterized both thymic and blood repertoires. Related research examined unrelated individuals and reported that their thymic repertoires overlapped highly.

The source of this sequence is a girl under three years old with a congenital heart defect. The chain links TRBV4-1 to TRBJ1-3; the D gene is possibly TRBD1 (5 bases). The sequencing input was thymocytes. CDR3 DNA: TGCGCCAGCAGCCAAGGTGCCCAGGGTCCTGGAAACACCATATATTTT. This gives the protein CASSQGAQGPGNTIYF.